A selection of T cell receptor beta chains follows, all from one sample in a study of T-cell reconstitution after alpha-beta-depleted transplantation in children. TCRdb reprocessed the PCR reads with MiXCR, giving one entry per CDR3 protein. The table includes about 600,000 distinct CDR3 sequences, roughly 13% detected once. Sequencing was performed on PBMCs, mostly from graft donor cells, taken 360 days after TCRalphabeta/CD19-depleted stem cell transplant. These receptors were taken from a male patient younger than 18 who had a stem cell transplant for acute myeloid leukemia, so the T cells may come from the graft donor. The CDR3 runs from the conserved cysteine through the conserved F or W. A D gene is named only where the DNA matches it firmly.

CDR3 protein,V gene,D gene
CASSQDQASRWFF,TRBV4-3,.
CSASTPSGANVLTF,TRBV20-1,.
CASSLVARSTGELFF,TRBV5-5,.
CASRFWTSGTYEQYF,TRBV6-2/TRBV6-3,TRBD2
CASSLDPGLAKNIQYF,TRBV7-2,.
CASSLEGGPPGTQYF,TRBV7-2,.
CASSTGFSYNEQFF,TRBV27,.
CSAPGGLAGDTGELFF,TRBV20-1,TRBD2
CASSEVRYNSPLHF,TRBV10-2,.
CSAWTGRSYEQYF,TRBV20-1,TRBD1
CATSDVNRGGETQYF,TRBV24-1,.
CSARDDRRGSYEQYF,TRBV20-1,.
CASSLTGLAGFSYNEQFF,TRBV12-3/TRBV12-4,TRBD2
CSAPSGRNYGYTF,TRBV20-1,.
CASSTALLAASSYNEQFF,TRBV12-3/TRBV12-4,.
CASSPLTEAFF,TRBV9,.
CASSFGVTSGRLSYEQYF,TRBV11-2,TRBD2
CASTGANVLTF,TRBV6-2/TRBV6-3,.
CASSSQGVRSYNEQFF,TRBV7-2,TRBD1
CASSPGAGVPYEQYF,TRBV12-3/TRBV12-4,.
CASSYSIASGSSETQYF,TRBV6-5,TRBD2
CASSLIRGETQYF,TRBV5-1,.
CASPGAGAGNTIYF,TRBV18,.
CASSFGAGSYEQYF,TRBV5-1,.
CATSPQPSTDTQYF,TRBV24-1,.
CASSWGAGSNQPQHF,TRBV5-6,.
CAITRTSGDYEQYF,TRBV10-3,TRBD2
CASSLDKGADTQYF,TRBV7-2,.
CASSWAGQTNTEAFF,TRBV5-1,TRBD1
CASRPGHFYEQYF,TRBV12-3/TRBV12-4,.
CASSQDLGQETQYF,TRBV4-3,.
CSASLHGGRVYEQYF,TRBV20-1,.
CASSLTSGFTDTQYF,TRBV4-3,TRBD2